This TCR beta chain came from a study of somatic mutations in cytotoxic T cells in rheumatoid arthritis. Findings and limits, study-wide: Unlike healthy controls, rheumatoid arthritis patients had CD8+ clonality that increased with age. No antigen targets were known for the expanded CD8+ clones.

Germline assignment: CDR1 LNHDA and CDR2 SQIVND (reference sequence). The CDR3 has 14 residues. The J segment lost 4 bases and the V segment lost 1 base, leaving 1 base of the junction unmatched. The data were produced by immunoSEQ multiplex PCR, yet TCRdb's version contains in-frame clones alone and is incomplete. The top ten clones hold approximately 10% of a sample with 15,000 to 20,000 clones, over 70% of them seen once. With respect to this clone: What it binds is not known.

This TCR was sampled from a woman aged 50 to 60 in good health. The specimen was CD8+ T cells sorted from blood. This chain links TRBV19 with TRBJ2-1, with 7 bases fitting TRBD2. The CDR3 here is CASSIGGGYNEQFF. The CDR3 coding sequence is TGTGCCAGTAGTATAGGGGGGGGATACAATGAGCAGTTCTTC.